The 23 T cell receptor beta chains listed next were all sequenced from one sample in a study of blood T cell repertoires in COVID-19. The protocol was immunoSEQ multiplex PCR, while the TCRdb copy is restricted to in-frame clones and leaves out a portion. The data hold about 300,000 clones, with 90% to 95% observed a single time. The sequenced sample consisted of peripheral blood. These receptors were obtained from a woman in her thirties with COVID-19, enrolled during active disease.

This clone has more than one count but fewer than ten. The V gene is TRBV9, the J gene TRBJ2-3, with D perhaps matching TRBD2 (5 bases). In germline, CDR1 is SGDLS, CDR2 YYNGEE. The CDR3 has 15 residues. V was cut by 0 bases and J by 1 base, with 9 bases left in between. The CDR3 protein is CASSVGRAGTDTQYF. The CDR3 DNA reads TGTGCCAGCAGCGTAGGGCGGGCGGGCACAGATACGCAGTATTTT.

J is TRBJ1-2 and V is TRBV6-5; 11 nucleotides line up with TRBD1. The J segment lost 3 bases and the V segment lost 6 bases, leaving 3 bases of the junction unmatched. The CDR3 extends over 14 amino acids. Germline CDR1 and CDR2: MNHEY and SVGAGI. CDR3 region: CASRDRGRDYGYTF. Written as DNA, the CDR3 is TGTGCCAGCAGGGACAGGGGGCGAGACTATGGCTACACCTTC.

V is TRBV25-1 and J is TRBJ1-3; D possibly corresponds to TRBD1 (6 bases). The V and J ends lost 7 bases and 7 bases respectively, with 8 bases between them. CDR1 and CDR2 (germline): MGHDK, SYGVNS. The CDR3 spans 11 residues. CDR3 sequence reads: CASITGNTIYF. For the CDR3, the DNA is TGTGCCAGCATCACAGGGAACACCATATATTTT.

The chain couples TRBV19 to TRBJ2-5; weak D call: TRBD2 (6 bases). CDR3 length: 14 residues. V shed 6 bases and J shed 3 bases, with 14 bases lying between them. Per germline, CDR1 LNHDA and CDR2 SQIVND (reference sequence). The CDR3 region is CASSDWRREETQYF. The CDR3 region has the DNA TGTGCCAGTAGCGATTGGCGGAGGGAAGAGACCCAGTACTTC.

This clone was observed once. The chain links TRBV30 to TRBJ2-7; D is uncertain. Germline V gene data show CDR1 as GTSNPN and CDR2 as SVGIG (reference sequence). V gave up 5 bases and J gave up 7 bases, with 12 bases separating them. The CDR3 has 11 amino acids. In DNA, the CDR3 is TGTGCCTGGGGTAACTCGGTGGAGCAGTACTTC. It codes for CAWGNSVEQYF.

V gene TRBV5-1 combines with J gene TRBJ1-2; no reliable D call. V lost 4 bases, J lost 4 bases, and 11 bases lay in between. In germline, CDR1 is SGHRS, CDR2 YFSETQ. This CDR3 comprises 13 residues. The CDR3 loop reads CASSAQEGYGYTF. The DNA of the CDR3 is TGCGCCAGCAGCGCGCAGGAGGGCTATGGCTACACCTTC.

The chain has TRBV2 and TRBJ1-2; D is perhaps TRBD1 (5 bases). Trimming removed 6 bases from V and 2 bases from J, with 13 bases in between. This CDR3 is built from 14 residues. The germline V gene encodes CDR1 SNHLY and CDR2 FYNNEI. This chain's CDR3 is CASRGGARNYGYTF. In DNA, the CDR3 is TGTGCCAGCAGGGGTGGGGCCAGGAACTATGGCTACACCTTC.

The gene calls are TRBV19 and TRBJ1-1; D might be TRBD1 (5 bases). Trimming left V 3 bases short and J 5 bases short, with 10 bases between. The length of the CDR3 is 13 residues. From germline, CDR1 is LNHDA and CDR2 SQIVND (reference sequence). This CDR3 reads CASSIIRGTEAFF. The CDR3 region has the DNA TGTGCCAGTAGTATTATCCGGGGGACTGAAGCTTTCTTT.

The chain recombines TRBV5-1 with TRBJ2-3; TRBD2 matches 7 bases. V shed 0 bases and J 0 bases; nucleotides not matched to a gene: 4. This CDR3 comprises 16 residues. The germline V gene has CDR1 SGHRS and CDR2 YFSETQ. The CDR3: CASSLAGGYSTDTQYF. CDR3 DNA: TGCGCCAGCAGCTTGGCGGGAGGCTATAGCACAGATACGCAGTATTTT. The full variable domain, its missing parts supplied by reference TRBV5-1 and TRBJ2-3, is KAGVTQTPRYLIKTRGQQVTLSCSPISGHRSVSWYQQTPGQGLQFLFEYFSETQRNKGNFPGRFSGRQFSNSRSEMNVSTLELGDSALYLCASSLAGGYSTDTQYFGPGTRLTVL.

The chain carries TRBV11-2 and TRBJ2-1; a possible D gene is TRBD2 (6 bases). The CDR3 has 18 amino acids. The V gene's germline CDR1 is SGHAT and CDR2 FQNNGV. V lost 3 bases to trimming and J lost 0 bases, with 18 bases between them. DNA for the CDR3: TGTGCCAGCAGCTTGAGAGTGCTAGCGACTAGCTCCTACAATGAGCAGTTCTTC. It yields the protein CASSLRVLATSSYNEQFF.

J is TRBJ1-4 and V is TRBV28; 8 bases match TRBD1. Germline CDR1 and CDR2: MDHEN and SYDVKM. V lost 6 bases to trimming and J lost 7 bases; unmatched junction nucleotides: 4. This CDR3 contains 13 residues. The CDR3 region is CASSRGQGEKLFF. In DNA form, the CDR3 reads TGTGCCAGCAGCCGTGGACAGGGTGAAAAACTGTTTTTT.

The chain has TRBV5-1 and TRBJ1-4; 7 nucleotides align to TRBD1. V was pared by 0 bases and J by 3 bases, with 2 bases of the junction left unmatched. The CDR3 consists of 15 residues. From germline, CDR1 is SGHRS and CDR2 YFSETQ. CDR3 sequence (DNA): TGCGCCAGCAGCTTGGAAGGACAGGCTAATGAAAAACTGTTTTTT. Its protein product is CASSLEGQANEKLFF.

The chain employs TRBV5-6 and TRBJ1-5; the D gene is possibly TRBD1 (6 bases). From germline, CDR1 is SGHDT and CDR2 YYEEEE. V was cut by 2 bases and J by 5 bases, with 11 bases left in between. CDR3 size: 14 residues. The CDR3: CASSLQGWDQPQHF. Here the CDR3 DNA reads TGTGCCAGCAGCTTACAGGGATGGGATCAGCCCCAGCATTTT. The whole variable domain, filled in from reference TRBV5-6 and TRBJ1-5, reads DAGVTQSPTHLIKTRGQQVTLRCSPKSGHDTVSWYQQALGQGPQFIFQYYEEEERQRGNFPDRFSGHQFPNYSSELNVNALLLGDSALYLCASSLQGWDQPQHFGDGTRLSIL.

This chain connects TRBV2 to TRBJ1-2; no reliable D call. CDR3 size: 16 residues. Germline values: CDR1 SNHLY, CDR2 FYNNEI. The ends were cut back, 4 bases at V and 4 bases at J, with 19 bases in the middle. CDR3 residues: CASSVMHVAAGYGYTF. The CDR3 coding sequence is TGTGCCAGCAGTGTTATGCACGTCGCGGCCGGCTATGGCTACACCTTC. Filled out from reference TRBV2 and TRBJ1-2, the complete variable domain reads EPEVTQTPSHQVTQMGQEVILRCVPISNHLYFYWYRQILGQKVEFLVSFYNNEISEKSEIFDDQFSVERPDGSNFTLKIRSTKLEDSAMYFCASSVMHVAAGYGYTFGSGTRLTVV.

V is TRBV5-5 and J is TRBJ1-1; D is perhaps TRBD1 (6 bases). The CDR3 is 13 amino acids. V lost 3 bases and J lost 1, with 7 bases in between. Per the germline V gene, CDR1 is SGHKS and CDR2 is YYEKEE (reference sequence). The CDR3 here is CASSSQGNTEAFF. In DNA, the CDR3 is TGTGCCAGCAGCTCACAGGGGAACACTGAAGCTTTCTTT.

The chain is built from TRBV2 and TRBJ1-3; no clear D. V shed 6 bases and J shed 4 bases, with 13 bases lying between them. This CDR3 region has 14 residues. The germline CDR1 and CDR2 sequences are SNHLY and FYNNEI. CDR3 nucleotides: TGTGCCAGCAGAGCTCAGGTGTGGGGAAACACCATATATTTT. The encoded protein is CASRAQVWGNTIYF.

This clone came up once. V is TRBV5-1 and J is TRBJ1-3; possible D gene TRBD1, 5 bases. V was clipped by 2 bases and J by 0 bases, with 12 bases between them. CDR1 is SGHRS, CDR2 YFSETQ, per germline. This CDR3 contains 16 residues. This chain's CDR3 is CASSFFDSLSGNTIYF. CDR3 coding DNA: TGCGCCAGCAGCTTCTTTGACAGTCTCTCTGGAAACACCATATATTTT.

The sample holds one count of this clone. This chain joins TRBV3-1 (or the pseudogene TRBV3-2) and TRBJ1-1; the D is unclear. V lost 2 bases to trimming and J lost 2 bases, with 9 bases between them. Germline values: CDR1 LGHDT, CDR2 YNNKEL (reference sequence). The CDR3 is made up of 14 amino acids. In DNA form, the CDR3 reads TGTGCCAGCAGCCAATTTCCAGGAAACACTGAAGCTTTCTTT. Protein: CASSQFPGNTEAFF.

The chain joins TRBV11-2 to TRBJ2-7, with D possibly matching TRBD2 (6 bases). The germline V gene encodes CDR1 SGHAT and CDR2 FQNNGV. The CDR3 is 16 amino acids. V was cut by 4 bases and J by 0 bases, with 16 bases left in between. As DNA, the CDR3 is TGTGCCAGCAGCTCTTTGCGGGGACTGAACTCCTACGAGCAGTACTTC. It yields the protein CASSSLRGLNSYEQYF.

The V call is TRBV25-1, the J call TRBJ1-1; a weak D match, TRBD1 (6 bases). The CDR3 consists of 16 residues. V was pared by 2 bases and J by 4 bases, with 17 bases between. Germline assignment: CDR1 MGHDK and CDR2 SYGVNS. The DNA of the CDR3 is TGTGCCAGCAGTGAAGGGGGCGCGAAGCCAGGCACTGAAGCTTTCTTT. It codes for CASSEGGAKPGTEAFF. Using reference TRBV25-1 and TRBJ1-1 for the parts outside the CDR3, the full variable domain is EADIYQTPRYLVIGTGKKITLECSQTMGHDKMYWYQQDPGMELHLIHYSYGVNSTEKGDLSSESTVSRIRTEHFPLTLESARPSHTSQYLCASSEGGAKPGTEAFFGQGTRLTVV.

The chain links TRBV28 to TRBJ1-1, with no clear D. Looked up from germline, CDR1 is MDHEN and CDR2 is SYDVKM. This CDR3 region has 14 residues. V dropped 6 bases and J dropped 2 bases, with 13 bases sitting between them. The CDR3 sequence: CASSLVGGNTEAFF. The CDR3 coding sequence is TGTGCCAGCAGCCTCGTGGGAGGTAACACTGAAGCTTTCTTT. The variable domain in full, completed from reference TRBV28 and TRBJ1-1, reads DVKVTQSSRYLVKRTGEKVFLECVQDMDHENMFWYRQDPGLGLRLIYFSYDVKMKEKGDIPEGYSVSREKKERFSLILESASTNQTSMYLCASSLVGGNTEAFFGQGTRLTVV.

Comment on this clone: Relative to the germline gene, one junction end is altered; a read error may explain this. The CDR3 DNA sequence: TGTGCCAGCAGTCCTCAGCCGACAGGGGGGAGGAATTTT. This codes for CASSPQPTGGRNF. This rearrangement joins TRBV12-3 or TRBV12-4 to TRBJ1-5, with TRBD1 identical over 9 bases. The length of the CDR3 is 13 residues.

This chain uses TRBV4-1 with TRBJ1-1; 8 positions agree with TRBD1. Germline lookup yields CDR1 MGHRA and CDR2 YSYEKL. The CDR3 is made up of 16 amino acids. The V segment lost 3 bases and the J segment 11 bases; nucleotides outside the gene matches: 17. CDR3 in DNA: TGCGCCAGCAGCCATGTTGGACAGGGTCCCCGCAACGTGGCTTTCTTT. It codes for CASSHVGQGPRNVAFF.